This T cell receptor beta chain was found in a study of neurological immune-mediated disorders. TCRdb redid the calling of the 5' RACE reads with MiXCR, one entry per CDR3 protein. The sample consists of 39,000 or so distinct CDR3 sequences, around 4.8% of them appearing once. This clonotype was counted many times. From germline, CDR1 is DFQATT and CDR2 SNEGSKA (reference sequence). V gave up 3 bases and J gave up 1 base, with 12 bases separating them. The CDR3 has 14 residues. The TCR comes from a man aged 18-30 years in good health. Source material: CD4+ T cells from blood. This chain links TRBV20-1 with TRBJ2-5; a possible D gene is TRBD1 (7 bases). The CDR3 loop reads CSASSQGGQETQYF. In DNA, the CDR3 is TGCAGTGCTAGTTCTCAGGGGGGCCAAGAGACCCAGTACTTC.